One and the same sample provided the 14 T cell receptor beta chains below, sequenced in a study of blood T cell repertoires in COVID-19. Sequencing used immunoSEQ multiplex PCR; TCRdb keeps in-frame clones, though not all of them. This table holds hundreds of thousands of clones, about nine tenths found once. Sample: peripheral blood. Source of these receptors: a woman in her 30s with active or convalescent COVID-19.

The chain recombines TRBV7-2 with TRBJ1-2, with D perhaps matching TRBD1 (5 bases). Germline assignment: CDR1 SGHTA and CDR2 FQGNSA. Trimming stripped 1 base from V and 2 bases from J, with 8 bases between. The CDR3 sequence is 14 residues long. CDR3 DNA: TGTGCCAGCAGCTTAGATGGGGCCAACTATGGCTACACCTTC. Protein sequence: CASSLDGANYGYTF.

V gene TRBV19 combines with J gene TRBJ1-1; D not resolved. Germline values: CDR1 LNHDA, CDR2 SQIVND (reference sequence). V was clipped by 7 bases and J by 6 bases, with 21 bases between them. This CDR3 is 15 amino acids long. CDR3 loop: CASIGLFGKRAEAFF. The DNA of the CDR3 is TGTGCCAGTATTGGGTTATTCGGGAAAAGGGCTGAAGCTTTCTTT.

The chain has TRBV11-2 and TRBJ2-7; 11 positions match TRBD2. The J segment lost 5 bases and the V segment lost 4 bases, leaving 10 bases of the junction unmatched. The CDR3 length is 16 residues. Germline V gene sequence: CDR1 SGHAT, CDR2 FQNNGV. The CDR3, as DNA: TGTGCCAGCAGCTCCTTGACTAGCGGGATTTGGGACGAGCAGTACTTC. Translation gives CASSSLTSGIWDEQYF.

The rearrangement links TRBV25-1 to TRBJ2-7; perhaps TRBD2 as D (6 bases). CDR1 and CDR2 from the germline V gene are MGHDK and SYGVNS. The CDR3 totals 13 residues. The V gene lost 4 bases and the J gene lost 3 bases, with 10 bases spanning the gap. The CDR3 nucleotides read TGTGCCAGCAGTGGACTAGGGGTCTACGAGCAGTACTTC. Encoded protein: CASSGLGVYEQYF.

This chain links TRBV3-1 (or the pseudogene TRBV3-2) with TRBJ2-2; 8 positions agree with TRBD2. The J segment lost 1 base and the V segment lost 4 bases, leaving 8 bases of the junction unmatched. Germline V lookup: CDR1 LGHDT, CDR2 YNNKEL (reference sequence). This CDR3 spans 17 amino acids. The CDR3 loop reads CASSPTGLAGNTGELFF. CDR3 coding DNA: TGTGCCAGCAGCCCGACGGGGCTAGCGGGGAACACCGGGGAGCTGTTTTTT.

The chain uses TRBV5-1 and TRBJ1-4; 7 bases fit TRBD1. V lost 0 bases and J lost 8; bases outside the gene matches: 1. The germline gives CDR1 SGHRS, CDR2 YFSETQ. The CDR3 sequence is 13 residues long. CDR3 in DNA: TGCGCCAGCAGCTTGGAGGACAGGGAAAAACTGTTTTTT. It codes for CASSLEDREKLFF.

The V and J genes are TRBV4-1 and TRBJ2-3; 9 positions match TRBD1. Per the germline V gene, CDR1 is MGHRA and CDR2 is YSYEKL. V lost 4 bases and J lost 4; bases outside the gene matches: 3. The CDR3 is 14 amino acids. The CDR3 loop is CASSPGQGADTQYF. In DNA form, the CDR3 reads TGCGCCAGCAGCCCGGGACAGGGCGCAGATACGCAGTATTTT.

V usage is TRBV7-8 and J usage is TRBJ1-6, with a possible D match to TRBD1 (6 bases). The CDR3 runs 15 residues. The V gene's germline CDR1 is SGHVS and CDR2 FQNEAQ. Between the trimmed V and J ends, which lost 5 bases and 5 bases, there was a span of 13 bases. DNA of the CDR3: TGTGCCAGCAGCCGATGGGACAACGATAATTCACCCCTCCACTTT. This encodes CASSRWDNDNSPLHF.

This clone has more than one count but fewer than ten. V and J are TRBV27 and TRBJ2-7; possibly TRBD2 for D (6 bases). Per the germline V gene, CDR1 is MNHEY and CDR2 is SMNVEV (reference sequence). V was clipped by 3 bases and J by 4 bases, with 7 bases between them. The CDR3 is made up of 12 amino acids. DNA of the CDR3: TGTGCCAGCAGTTTCGCGGGATACGAGCAGTACTTC. It specifies CASSFAGYEQYF.

The chain recombines TRBV6-5 with TRBJ1-3; D remains unclear. With 5 bases removed from V and 0 bases from J, the gap between germline ends came to 5 bases. CDR3 length: 13 residues. In germline, CDR1 is MNHEY, CDR2 SVGAGI. This CDR3 is CASSPNSGNTIYF. For the CDR3, the DNA is TGTGCCAGCAGTCCCAACTCTGGAAACACCATATATTTT.

The V call is TRBV3-1 (or the pseudogene TRBV3-2), the J call TRBJ1-1; 7 bases fit TRBD1. With V trimmed by 3 bases and J by 0 bases, 4 bases remained unmatched. The CDR3 covers 15 residues. Germline loops: CDR1 LGHDT, CDR2 YNNKEL (reference sequence). The CDR3 protein is CASSHRQGMNTEAFF. The CDR3, as DNA: TGTGCCAGCAGCCACCGACAGGGCATGAACACTGAAGCTTTCTTT.

The CDR3 protein is CASSPVQTGISTEAFF. The DNA for the CDR3 is TGTGCCAGCTCTCCCGTACAGACAGGAATCAGCACTGAAGCTTTCTTT. The chain recombines TRBV18 with TRBJ1-1; a weak D match, TRBD1 (6 bases). The CDR3 spans 16 residues. The V gene's germline CDR1 is KGHSH and CDR2 LQKENI. V was trimmed by 6 bases and J by 4 bases, leaving 21 bases between them.

The rearrangement joins TRBV3-1 (or the pseudogene TRBV3-2) to TRBJ2-1; weak D call: TRBD2 (6 bases). V was shortened by 5 bases and J by 0 bases, with 11 bases between the two germline ends. The CDR3 sequence is 15 residues long. Germline V gene sequence: CDR1 LGHDT, CDR2 YNNKEL (reference sequence). The CDR3 nucleotides read TGTGCCAGCAGCTCGGACGGGAGCTCCTACAATGAGCAGTTCTTC. It codes for CASSSDGSSYNEQFF.

Only a few counts were recorded for this clone. This chain uses TRBV6-1 with TRBJ1-1; perhaps TRBD1 as D (6 bases). The CDR3 has 14 amino acids. The V and J ends lost 2 bases and 1 base respectively, with 8 bases between them. Germline assignment: CDR1 MNHNS and CDR2 SASEGT. The CDR3, as DNA: TGTGCCAGCAGTGAAAGGGGGACGAACACTGAAGCTTTCTTT. It encodes CASSERGTNTEAFF.